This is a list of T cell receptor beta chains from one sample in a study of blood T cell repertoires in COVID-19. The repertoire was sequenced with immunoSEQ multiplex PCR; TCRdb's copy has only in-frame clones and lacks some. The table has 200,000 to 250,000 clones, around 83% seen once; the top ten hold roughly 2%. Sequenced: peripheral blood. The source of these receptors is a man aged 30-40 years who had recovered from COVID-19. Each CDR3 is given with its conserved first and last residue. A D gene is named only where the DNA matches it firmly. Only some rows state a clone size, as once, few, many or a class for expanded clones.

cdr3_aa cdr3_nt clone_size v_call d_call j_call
CASSHRLDRGTPYEQYF TGCGCCAGCAGCCACCGCCTTGACAGGGGTACCCCCTACGAGCAGTACTTC . TRBV4-1 TRBD1 TRBJ2-7
CASSTGGAGNTEAFF TGTGCCAGTTCAACAGGGGGCGCCGGGAACACTGAAGCTTTCTTT few TRBV28 TRBD1 TRBJ1-1
CASSIGDRAPGELFF TGTGCCAGTAGTATCGGGGACAGGGCCCCTGGGGAGCTGTTTTTT . TRBV19 TRBD1 TRBJ2-2
CASSVLSHAGLTGELFF TGTGCCAGCAGCGTACTATCTCATGCGGGCCTTACCGGGGAGCTGTTTTTT . TRBV9 . TRBJ2-2
CASSSQGTENSPLHF TGTGCCAGCAGCTCCCAAGGGACTGAGAATTCACCCCTCCACTTT . TRBV7-9 . TRBJ1-6
CASSQDMAIQGEQFF TGTGCCAGCAGCCAAGATATGGCGATACAGGGTGAGCAGTTCTTC . TRBV3-1/TRBV3-2 . TRBJ2-1
CASSKPDSGGYGYTF TGTGCCAGCAGCAAACCGGACAGCGGGGGCTATGGCTACACCTTC few TRBV5-4 . TRBJ1-2
CASSQTPLTGGTDTQYF TGCGCCAGCAGCCAAACACCTTTGACAGGAGGCACAGATACGCAGTATTTT . TRBV4-1 . TRBJ2-3
CASSRVSLAVGDSANYGYTF TGTGCCAGCAGTCGCGTCTCGCTGGCGGTGGGGGACAGTGCTAACTATGGCTACACCTTC . TRBV2 TRBD1 TRBJ1-2
CASSLAGPGQGRNSPLHF TGTGCCAGCAGCTTGGCGGGGCCGGGACAGGGGCGTAATTCACCCCTCCACTTT . TRBV5-4 TRBD1 TRBJ1-6
CASSQGARTDTQYF TGCGCCAGCAGCCAAGGGGCTCGCACAGATACGCAGTATTTT few TRBV4-1 . TRBJ2-3
CAISEGQGDDYTF TGTGCCATCAGTGAGGGACAGGGCGATGACTACACCTTC . TRBV10-3 TRBD1 TRBJ1-2
CASNLAGEGILADTQYF TGCGCCAGCAACCTAGCCGGGGAGGGGATTTTGGCAGATACGCAGTATTTT . TRBV23-1 TRBD2 TRBJ2-3
CASSPGLAGKETQYF TGTGCCAGCAGCCCAGGACTAGCGGGAAAAGAGACCCAGTACTTC . TRBV5-4 TRBD2 TRBJ2-5
CASSTTGTGFPPLHF TGTGCCAGCAGTACCACCGGGACAGGGTTTCCACCCCTCCACTTT . TRBV28 TRBD1 TRBJ1-6
CSVGFGGTYTGELFF TGCAGCGTGGGGTTTGGGGGGACCTACACCGGGGAGCTGTTTTTT . TRBV29-1 . TRBJ2-2
CASRLARGYTF TGTGCCAGCAGGCTCGCGCGGGGCTACACCTTC . TRBV28 . TRBJ1-2
CASQGRDRETNTGELFF TGCGCCAGCCAAGGGCGGGACAGGGAAACGAACACCGGGGAGCTGTTTTTT . TRBV5-1 TRBD1 TRBJ2-2
CASSEVSQETQYF TGTGCCAGCAGTGAAGTCAGCCAAGAGACCCAGTACTTC . TRBV6-1 . TRBJ2-5
CASSESRGRGTGELFF TGCGCCAGCAGTGAGTCGAGGGGGCGCGGAACCGGGGAGCTGTTTTTT . TRBV10-2 TRBD1 TRBJ2-2
CASIAGANYNEQFF TGTGCCAGCATAGCGGGGGCTAACTACAATGAGCAGTTCTTC . TRBV6-5 TRBD2 TRBJ2-1
CASSPQRGATNIQYF TGTGCCAGCAGCCCCCAGCGGGGGGCTACGAACATTCAGTACTTC . TRBV2 TRBD2 TRBJ2-4
CASSRDRGYGELFF TGTGCCAGCAGTCGTGACAGGGGGTACGGGGAGCTGTTTTTT . TRBV7-2 TRBD1 TRBJ2-2
CASSLPGPIYGYTF TGTGCCAGCAGCTTGCCAGGTCCGATCTATGGCTACACCTTC . TRBV5-5 . TRBJ1-2
CASSRDRAADTQYF TGTGCCAGCTCACGGGACAGGGCGGCAGATACGCAGTATTTT . TRBV18 TRBD1 TRBJ2-3
CASSFTRQGRGYPKNIQYF TGTGCCAGCAGCTTCACACGACAGGGCCGGGGGTATCCCAAAAACATTCAGTACTTC . TRBV7-3 . TRBJ2-4
CASSVESGSYGYTF TGTGCCAGCAGCGTAGAGTCAGGCAGCTATGGCTACACCTTC many TRBV9 . TRBJ1-2
CASNPGTMSQEQFF TGTGCCAGCAATCCCGGGACTATGTCTCAGGAGCAGTTCTTC . TRBV6-6 TRBD2 TRBJ2-1
CASSQEAGGYNEQFF TGTGCCAGCAGCCAAGAAGCGGGGGGCTACAATGAGCAGTTCTTC . TRBV4-2 TRBD2 TRBJ2-1
CASSFLAGGLNEQFF TGTGCCAGCAGCTTTTTGGCGGGGGGGCTTAATGAGCAGTTCTTC . TRBV7-2 TRBD2 TRBJ2-1
CASSPRRRGARRGETQYF TGTGCCAGCAGCCCTAGGAGGCGGGGGGCGCGGCGGGGAGAGACCCAGTACTTC . TRBV7-6 TRBD2 TRBJ2-5
CASSINAKSSYNEQFF TGTGCCAGTAGTATAAACGCCAAGAGCTCCTACAATGAGCAGTTCTTC . TRBV19 . TRBJ2-1
CASSLSGTGGGISPLHF TGTGCCAGCAGCTTAAGTGGGACAGGGGGCGGGATTTCACCCCTCCACTTT . TRBV7-2 TRBD1 TRBJ1-6
CASSSENGGELFF TGCGCCAGCAGTTCGGAGAACGGCGGGGAGCTGTTTTTT . TRBV5-1 . TRBJ2-2
CASSSLTRTEAFF TGTGCCAGCAGCTCACTGACGAGGACTGAAGCTTTCTTT . TRBV7-3 . TRBJ1-1
CASGGGWGEKLFF TGTGCCAGCGGCGGGGGCTGGGGTGAAAAACTGTTTTTT . TRBV6-5 . TRBJ1-4
CASSSPTGGGETQYF TGTGCCAGCAGCTCACCCACGGGGGGAGGAGAGACCCAGTACTTC . TRBV9 TRBD2 TRBJ2-5
CASSVATGADTGELFF TGTGCCAGCAGCGTAGCGACAGGGGCCGACACCGGGGAGCTGTTTTTT . TRBV9 TRBD1 TRBJ2-2